Below, one T cell receptor beta chain is given with its context. Its antigen remains unknown. The limits of the CDR3 on the DNA are not certain, so only TCRdb's listed CDR3 is given. The sample belongs to a study of PD-L1 blockade in urothelial cancer. Study-wide background: Median T cell yield from blood was roughly 140,000.

Time point reported: peripheral blood 6 weeks after treatment start. Every patient provided from 1 to 8 samples, collected pretreatment and on-treatment. This table comes from immunoSEQ multiplex PCR, and its TCRdb copy is limited to in-frame clones, with some not included. The data contain about 110,000 clones, around 93% of them singletons. Whole-study results and caveats: Where pretreatment blood TCR clonality fell below the median, better survival was predicted. For durable-benefit patients, tumor-associated blood clones expanded more at 3 weeks.

The germline CDR1 and CDR2 sequences are SGHAT and FQNNGV. The CDR3 spans 15 amino acids, including both terminal residues. The material was PBMCs, obtained around atezolizumab (anti-PD-L1) treatment. The chain recombines TRBV11-2 with TRBJ2-7; TRBD2 reflects the table's D call only, with no check against the DNA. This clonotype originated in a man aged 55 to 70 with urothelial cancer. The CDR3 spells CASSFGPGSSYEQYF.